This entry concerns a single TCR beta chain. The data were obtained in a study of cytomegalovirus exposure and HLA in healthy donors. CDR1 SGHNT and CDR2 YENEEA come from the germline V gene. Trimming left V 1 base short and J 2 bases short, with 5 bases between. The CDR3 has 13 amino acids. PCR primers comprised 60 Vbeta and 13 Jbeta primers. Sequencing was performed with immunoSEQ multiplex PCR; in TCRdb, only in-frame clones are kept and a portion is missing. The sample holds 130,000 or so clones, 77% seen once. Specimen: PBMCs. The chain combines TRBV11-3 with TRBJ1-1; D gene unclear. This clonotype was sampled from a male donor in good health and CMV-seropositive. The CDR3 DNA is TGTGCCAGCAGCTTAGCTGTAAACACTGAAGCTTTCTTT. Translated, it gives CASSLAVNTEAFF.